This T cell receptor beta chain was captured in a study of shared clonotypes between healthy human individuals. Study information: The cohort had two women and a few men, ages 18 to 49.

Whole-study findings and limits: Generally, naive subsets (rather than memory subsets) showed larger estimated richness.

The repertoire was sequenced with immunoSEQ multiplex PCR; TCRdb's copy has only in-frame clones and lacks some. The sample carries fewer than 1 million clones, about 97% recorded once. The CDR3 runs 15 residues. Per the germline V gene, CDR1 is MGHRA and CDR2 is YSYEKL. Trimming left V 4 bases short and J 0 bases short, with 13 bases between. Naive CD8 cells lacked CD45RO, underwent positive selection for CCR7 and left out terminally differentiated effector memory CD45RA+ cells. Recent vaccinations or acute infections were absent in the healthy HIV-negative adult donors. Regarding this clone: The antigen is undetermined.

The V gene is TRBV4-1, the J gene TRBJ2-7, with D maybe TRBD2 (5 bases). The sample consisted of naive CD8+ T cells sorted from blood. The receptor comes from a man aged 25-40 years in good health. CDR3 residues: CASSPEDWHSYEQYF. As DNA, the CDR3 is TGCGCCAGCAGCCCGGAGGACTGGCACTCCTACGAGCAGTACTTC.